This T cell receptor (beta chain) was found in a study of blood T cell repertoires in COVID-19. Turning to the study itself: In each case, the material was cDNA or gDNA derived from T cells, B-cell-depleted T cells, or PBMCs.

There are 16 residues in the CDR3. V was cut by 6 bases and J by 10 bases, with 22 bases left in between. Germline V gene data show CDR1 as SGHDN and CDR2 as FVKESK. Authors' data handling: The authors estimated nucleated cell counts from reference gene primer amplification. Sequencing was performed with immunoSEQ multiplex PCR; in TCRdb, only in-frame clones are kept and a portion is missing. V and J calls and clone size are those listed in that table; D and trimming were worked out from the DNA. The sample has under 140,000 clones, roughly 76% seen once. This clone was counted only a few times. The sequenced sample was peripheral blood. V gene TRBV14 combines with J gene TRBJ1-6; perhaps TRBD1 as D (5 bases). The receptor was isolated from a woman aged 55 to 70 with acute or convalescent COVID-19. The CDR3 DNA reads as TGTGCCAGCAGTCCTCTACTGGGGGGATTGGGGTCACCCCTCCACTTT. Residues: CASSPLLGGLGSPLHF. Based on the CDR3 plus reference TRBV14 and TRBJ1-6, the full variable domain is EAGVTQFPSHSVIEKGQTVTLRCDPISGHDNLYWYRRVMGKEIKFLLHFVKESKQDESGMPNNRFLAERTGGTYSTLKVQPAELEDSGVYFCASSPLLGGLGSPLHFGNGTRLTVT.